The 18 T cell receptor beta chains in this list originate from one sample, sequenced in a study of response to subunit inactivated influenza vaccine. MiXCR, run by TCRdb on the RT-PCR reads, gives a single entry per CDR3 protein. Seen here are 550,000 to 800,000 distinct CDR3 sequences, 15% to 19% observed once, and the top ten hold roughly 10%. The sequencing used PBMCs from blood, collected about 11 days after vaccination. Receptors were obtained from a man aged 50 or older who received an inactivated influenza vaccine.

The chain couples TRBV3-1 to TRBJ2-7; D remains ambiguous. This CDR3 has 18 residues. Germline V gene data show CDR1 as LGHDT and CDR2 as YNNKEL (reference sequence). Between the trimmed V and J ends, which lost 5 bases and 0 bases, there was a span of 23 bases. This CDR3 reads CASSDVLMGKSSSYEQYF. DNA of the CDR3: TGTGCCAGCAGCGATGTTCTTATGGGAAAATCGAGCTCCTACGAGCAGTACTTC.

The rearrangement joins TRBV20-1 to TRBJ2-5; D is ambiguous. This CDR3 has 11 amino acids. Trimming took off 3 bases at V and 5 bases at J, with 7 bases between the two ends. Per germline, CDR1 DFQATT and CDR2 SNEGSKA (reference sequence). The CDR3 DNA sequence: TGCAGTGCTAGGGATTATGAGACCCAGTACTTC. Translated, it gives CSARDYETQYF.

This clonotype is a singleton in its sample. CDR3 DNA sequence: TGTGCCACCAGTGATCCCTCGGGACAGGGCCCCTACGAGCAGTACTTC. Protein sequence: CATSDPSGQGPYEQYF. The J gene is TRBJ2-7, the V gene TRBV24-1, with 9 bases fitting TRBD1. With V trimmed by 3 bases and J by 2 bases, 7 bases remained unmatched. The CDR3 covers 16 residues. The V gene's germline CDR1 is KGHDR and CDR2 SFDVKD.

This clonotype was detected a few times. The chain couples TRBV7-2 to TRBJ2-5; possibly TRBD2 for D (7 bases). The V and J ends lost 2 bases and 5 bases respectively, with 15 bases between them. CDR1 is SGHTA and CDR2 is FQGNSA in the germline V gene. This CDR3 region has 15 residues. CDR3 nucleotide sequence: TGTGCCAGCAGCTTAAGTAGGGGGGGGGTTGAGACCCAGTACTTC. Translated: CASSLSRGGVETQYF.

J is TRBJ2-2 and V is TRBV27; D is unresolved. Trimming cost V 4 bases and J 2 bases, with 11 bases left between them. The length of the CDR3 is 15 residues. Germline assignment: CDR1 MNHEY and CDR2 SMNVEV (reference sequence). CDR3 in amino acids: CASSSQGYNTGELFF. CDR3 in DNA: TGTGCCAGCAGTTCTCAAGGCTACAACACCGGGGAGCTGTTTTTT.

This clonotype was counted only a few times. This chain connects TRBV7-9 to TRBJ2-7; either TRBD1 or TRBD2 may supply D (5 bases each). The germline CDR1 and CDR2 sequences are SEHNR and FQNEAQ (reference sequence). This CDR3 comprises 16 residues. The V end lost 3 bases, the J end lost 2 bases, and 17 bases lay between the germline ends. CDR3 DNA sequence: TGTGCCAGCAGCTTTATGCCCGGGACGGGTACCTACGAGCAGTACTTC. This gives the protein CASSFMPGTGTYEQYF.

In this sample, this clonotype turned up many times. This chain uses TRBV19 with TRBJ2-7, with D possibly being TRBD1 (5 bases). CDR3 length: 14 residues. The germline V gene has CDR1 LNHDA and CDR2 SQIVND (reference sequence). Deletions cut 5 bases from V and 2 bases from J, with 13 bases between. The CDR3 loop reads CASSLTVPAYEQYF. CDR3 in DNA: TGTGCCAGTAGTTTGACAGTGCCGGCCTACGAGCAGTACTTC.

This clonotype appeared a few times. CDR3 amino acids: CASSPLWADTDTQYF. The CDR3 nucleotides are TGTGCCAGCAGCCCACTTTGGGCGGATACAGATACGCAGTATTTT. The gene calls are TRBV5-6 and TRBJ2-3; unclear D gene. V was pared by 4 bases and J by 3 bases, with 15 bases between. This CDR3 contains 15 residues. Germline CDR1 and CDR2: SGHDT and YYEEEE.

The CDR3 DNA follows: TGTGCCAGCAGCCAGAGGTTTCTCCAGGATGAAAAACTGTTTTTT. Encoded protein: CASSQRFLQDEKLFF. The rearrangement uses TRBV14 and TRBJ1-4; D is undetermined. The V gene lost 3 bases and the J gene lost 6 bases, with 14 bases spanning the gap. CDR3 length equals 15 residues. Germline CDR1 SGHDN, CDR2 FVKESK.

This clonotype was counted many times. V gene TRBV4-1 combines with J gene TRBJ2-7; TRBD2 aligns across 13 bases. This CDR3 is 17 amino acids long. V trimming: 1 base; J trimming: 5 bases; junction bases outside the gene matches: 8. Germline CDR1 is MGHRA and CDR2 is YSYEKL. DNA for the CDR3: TGCGCCAGCAGCCAAGGACTAGCGGGAGGATCTGTCCACGAGCAGTACTTC. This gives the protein CASSQGLAGGSVHEQYF.

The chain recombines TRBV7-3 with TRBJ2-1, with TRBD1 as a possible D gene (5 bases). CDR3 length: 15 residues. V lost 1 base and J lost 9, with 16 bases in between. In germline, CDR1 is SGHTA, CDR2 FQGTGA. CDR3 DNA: TGTGCCAGCAGCTTAATCGGTGGGGCCCCCCGTGAGCAGTTCTTC. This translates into CASSLIGGAPREQFF.

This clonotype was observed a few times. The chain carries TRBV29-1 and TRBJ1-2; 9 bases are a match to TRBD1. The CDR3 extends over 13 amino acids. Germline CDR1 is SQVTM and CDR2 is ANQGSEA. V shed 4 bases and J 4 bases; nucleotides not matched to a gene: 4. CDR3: CSVGGGQGYGYTF. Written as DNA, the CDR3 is TGCAGCGTTGGCGGGGGACAGGGCTATGGCTACACCTTC.

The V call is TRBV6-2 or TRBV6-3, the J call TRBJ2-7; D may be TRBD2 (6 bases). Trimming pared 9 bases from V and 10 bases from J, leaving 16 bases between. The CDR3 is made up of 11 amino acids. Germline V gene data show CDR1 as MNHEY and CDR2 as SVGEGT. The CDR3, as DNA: TGTGCCAGTAATCAAGGAGGGAATCAGTACTTC. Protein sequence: CASNQGGNQYF.

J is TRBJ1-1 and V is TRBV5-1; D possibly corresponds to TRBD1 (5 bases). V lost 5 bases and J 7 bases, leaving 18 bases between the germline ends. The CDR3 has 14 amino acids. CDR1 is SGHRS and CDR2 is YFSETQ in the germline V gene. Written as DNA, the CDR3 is TGCGCCAGCAGGTCCGGGACCGAGATAATTGAAGCTTTCTTT. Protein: CASRSGTEIIEAFF.

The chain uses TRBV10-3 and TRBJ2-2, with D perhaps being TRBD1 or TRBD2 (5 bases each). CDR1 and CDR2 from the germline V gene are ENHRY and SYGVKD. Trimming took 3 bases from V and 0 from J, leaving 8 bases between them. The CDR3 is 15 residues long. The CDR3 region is CAISEGTPNTGELFF. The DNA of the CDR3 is TGTGCCATCAGTGAAGGGACGCCGAACACCGGGGAGCTGTTTTTT.

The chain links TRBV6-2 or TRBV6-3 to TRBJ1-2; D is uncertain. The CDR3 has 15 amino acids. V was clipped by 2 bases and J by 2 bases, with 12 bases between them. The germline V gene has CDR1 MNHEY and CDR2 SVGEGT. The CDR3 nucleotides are TGTGCCAGCAGTTACGCAGACCGGACGAACTATGGCTACACCTTC. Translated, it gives CASSYADRTNYGYTF.

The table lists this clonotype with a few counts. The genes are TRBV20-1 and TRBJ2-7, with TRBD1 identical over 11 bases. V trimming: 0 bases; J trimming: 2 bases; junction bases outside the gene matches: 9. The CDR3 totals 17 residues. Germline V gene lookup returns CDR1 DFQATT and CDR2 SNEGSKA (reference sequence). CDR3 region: CSARDLHGTGGTYEQYF. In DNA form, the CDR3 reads TGCAGTGCTAGAGATCTCCATGGGACAGGGGGGACCTACGAGCAGTACTTC.

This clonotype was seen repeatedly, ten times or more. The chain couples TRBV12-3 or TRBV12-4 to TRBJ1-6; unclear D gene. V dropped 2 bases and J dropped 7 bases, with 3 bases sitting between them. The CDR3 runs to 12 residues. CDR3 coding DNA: TGTGCCAGCAGTTTAAACAATTCACCCCTCCACTTT. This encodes CASSLNNSPLHF.